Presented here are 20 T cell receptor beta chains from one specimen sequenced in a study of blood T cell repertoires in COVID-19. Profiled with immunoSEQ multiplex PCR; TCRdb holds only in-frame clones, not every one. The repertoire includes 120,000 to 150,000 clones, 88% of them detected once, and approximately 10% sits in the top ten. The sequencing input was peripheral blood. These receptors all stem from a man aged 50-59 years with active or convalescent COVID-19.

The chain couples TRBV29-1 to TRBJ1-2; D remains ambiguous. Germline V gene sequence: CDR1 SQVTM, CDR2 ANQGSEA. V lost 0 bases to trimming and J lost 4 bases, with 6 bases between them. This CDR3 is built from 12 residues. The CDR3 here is CSVEEGSYGYTF. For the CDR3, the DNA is TGCAGCGTTGAAGAAGGGAGCTATGGCTACACCTTC.

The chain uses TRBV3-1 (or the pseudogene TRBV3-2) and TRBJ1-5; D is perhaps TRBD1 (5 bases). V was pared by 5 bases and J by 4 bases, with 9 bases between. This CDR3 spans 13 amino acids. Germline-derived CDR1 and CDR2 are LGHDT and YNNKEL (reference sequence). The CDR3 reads CASSSAGNQPQHF. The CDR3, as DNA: TGTGCCAGCAGCTCGGCAGGGAATCAGCCCCAGCATTTT.

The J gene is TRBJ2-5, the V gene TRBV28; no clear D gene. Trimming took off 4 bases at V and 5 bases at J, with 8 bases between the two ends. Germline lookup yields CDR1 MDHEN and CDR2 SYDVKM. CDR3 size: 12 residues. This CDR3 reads CASSSLPETQYF. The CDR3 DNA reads TGTGCCAGCAGTTCACTTCCGGAGACCCAGTACTTC.

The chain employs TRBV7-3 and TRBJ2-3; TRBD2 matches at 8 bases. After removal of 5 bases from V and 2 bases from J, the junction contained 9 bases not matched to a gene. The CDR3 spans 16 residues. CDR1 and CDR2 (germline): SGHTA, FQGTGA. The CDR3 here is CASSPPGGGITDTQYF. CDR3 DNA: TGTGCCAGCAGCCCCCCCGGGGGGGGCATCACAGATACGCAGTATTTT.

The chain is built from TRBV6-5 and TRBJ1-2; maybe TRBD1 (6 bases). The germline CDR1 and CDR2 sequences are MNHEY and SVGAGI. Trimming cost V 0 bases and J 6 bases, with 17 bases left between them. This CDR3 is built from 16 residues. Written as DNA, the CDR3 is TGTGCCAGCAGTTACTCGTCGGGACATCTTCTTCATGGCTACACCTTC. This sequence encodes CASSYSSGHLLHGYTF.

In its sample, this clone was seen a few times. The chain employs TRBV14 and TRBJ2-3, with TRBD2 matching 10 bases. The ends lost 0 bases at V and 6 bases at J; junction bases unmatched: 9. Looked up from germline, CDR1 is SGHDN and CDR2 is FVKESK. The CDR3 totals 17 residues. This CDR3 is CASSQDYLAGAGDTQYF. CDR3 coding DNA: TGTGCCAGCAGCCAAGATTATCTAGCGGGAGCGGGTGATACGCAGTATTTT.

The CDR3 reads CASSPRLAGYEQYF. Written as DNA, the CDR3 is TGTGCCAGCAGTCCAAGACTAGCGGGCTACGAGCAGTACTTC. J is TRBJ2-7 and V is TRBV28; 10 bases line up with TRBD2. Germline V gene lookup returns CDR1 MDHEN and CDR2 SYDVKM. This CDR3 region has 14 residues. After removal of 5 bases from V and 3 bases from J, the junction contained 4 bases not matched to a gene.

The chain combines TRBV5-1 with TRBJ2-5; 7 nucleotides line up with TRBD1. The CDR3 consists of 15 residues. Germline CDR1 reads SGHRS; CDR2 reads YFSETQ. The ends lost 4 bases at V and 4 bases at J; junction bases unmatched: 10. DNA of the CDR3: TGCGCCAGCAGCCCCTCCACTCGACAGGGAGAGACCCAGTACTTC. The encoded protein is CASSPSTRQGETQYF.

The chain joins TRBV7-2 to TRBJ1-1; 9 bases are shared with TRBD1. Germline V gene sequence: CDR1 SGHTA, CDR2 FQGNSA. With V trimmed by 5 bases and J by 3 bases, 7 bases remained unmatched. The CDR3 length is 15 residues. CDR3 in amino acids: CASSPGTGWYTEAFF. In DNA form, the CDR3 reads TGTGCCAGCAGCCCAGGGACAGGGTGGTACACTGAAGCTTTCTTT.

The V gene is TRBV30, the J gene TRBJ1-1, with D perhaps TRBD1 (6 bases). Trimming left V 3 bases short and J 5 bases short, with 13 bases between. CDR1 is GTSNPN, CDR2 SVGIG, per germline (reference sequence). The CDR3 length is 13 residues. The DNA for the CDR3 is TGTGCCTGGAGGCAGGGGTTAGGGACTGAAGCTTTCTTT. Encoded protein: CAWRQGLGTEAFF.

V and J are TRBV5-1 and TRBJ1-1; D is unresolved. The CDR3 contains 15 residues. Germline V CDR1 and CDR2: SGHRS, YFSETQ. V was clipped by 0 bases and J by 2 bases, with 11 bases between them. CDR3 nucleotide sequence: TGCGCCAGCAGCTTGGCCAATAGAGCTAACACTGAAGCTTTCTTT. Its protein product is CASSLANRANTEAFF.

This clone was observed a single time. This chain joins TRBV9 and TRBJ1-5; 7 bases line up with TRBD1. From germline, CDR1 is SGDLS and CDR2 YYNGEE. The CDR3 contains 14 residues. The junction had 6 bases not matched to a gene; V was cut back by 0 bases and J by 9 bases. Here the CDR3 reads CASSVGQGSSPQHF. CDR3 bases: TGTGCCAGCAGCGTAGGACAGGGAAGCTCGCCCCAGCATTTT.

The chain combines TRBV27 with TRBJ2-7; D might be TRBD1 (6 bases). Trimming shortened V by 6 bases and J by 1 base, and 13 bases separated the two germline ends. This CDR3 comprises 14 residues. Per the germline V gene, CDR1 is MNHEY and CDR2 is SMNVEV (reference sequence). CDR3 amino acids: CASSSDRRSYEQYF. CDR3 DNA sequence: TGTGCCAGCAGCTCAGACAGGAGGTCCTACGAGCAGTACTTC.

The CDR3 DNA reads as TGTGCCAGCAGCTTGGGACCGGGAACTGAAGCTTTCTTT. It encodes CASSLGPGTEAFF. The chain has TRBV5-5 and TRBJ1-1; D unresolved. The CDR3 extends over 13 amino acids. Germline-derived CDR1 and CDR2 are SGHKS and YYEKEE (reference sequence). V gave up 0 bases and J gave up 5 bases, with 8 bases separating them. The full variable domain, completed using reference TRBV5-5 and TRBJ1-1, is DAGVTQSPTHLIKTRGQQVTLRCSPISGHKSVSWYQQVLGQGPQFIFQYYEKEERGRGNFPDRFSARQFPNYSSELNVNALLLGDSALYLCASSLGPGTEAFFGQGTRLTVV.

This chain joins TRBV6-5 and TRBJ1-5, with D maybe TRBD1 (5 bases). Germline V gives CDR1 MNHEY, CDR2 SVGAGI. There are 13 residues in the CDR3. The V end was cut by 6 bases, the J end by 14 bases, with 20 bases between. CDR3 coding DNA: TGTGCCAGCAGCCCCAGTCCCACAGGTGTTAAGCATTTT. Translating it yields CASSPSPTGVKHF.

The CDR3 sequence: CASSSRGSTGNTIYF. CDR3 DNA sequence: TGTGCCAGCAGTTCAAGGGGATCAACTGGAAACACCATATATTTT. V is TRBV6-1 and J is TRBJ1-3, with D possibly matching TRBD1 (5 bases). From germline, CDR1 is MNHNS and CDR2 SASEGT. CDR3 length: 15 residues. The germline V and J ends were trimmed by 5 bases and 2 bases, with 13 bases remaining between them.

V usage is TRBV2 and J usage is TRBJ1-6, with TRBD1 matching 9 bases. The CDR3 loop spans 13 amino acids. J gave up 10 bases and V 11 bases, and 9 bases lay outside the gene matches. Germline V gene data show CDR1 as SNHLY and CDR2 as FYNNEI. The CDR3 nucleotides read TGTGCCGGGGCGGGACAGGGTGGATCACCCCTCCACTTT. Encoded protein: CAGAGQGGSPLHF.

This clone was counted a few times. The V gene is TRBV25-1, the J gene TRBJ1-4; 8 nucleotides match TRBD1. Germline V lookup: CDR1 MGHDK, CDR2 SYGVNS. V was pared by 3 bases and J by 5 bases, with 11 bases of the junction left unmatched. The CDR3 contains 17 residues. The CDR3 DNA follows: TGTGCCAGCAGTGACCCCGACAGGGGTTGGCGAAATGAAAAACTGTTTTTT. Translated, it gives CASSDPDRGWRNEKLFF.

CDR3 nucleotide sequence: TGCGCCAGCAGCCTCCGGGGAAACAATGAGCAGTTCTTC. Translation: CASSLRGNNEQFF. This chain links TRBV5-1 with TRBJ2-1, with D possibly TRBD2 on 5 matching bases. CDR3 length: 13 residues. Germline V gives CDR1 SGHRS, CDR2 YFSETQ. The V end was cut by 4 bases, the J end by 5 bases, with 10 bases between.

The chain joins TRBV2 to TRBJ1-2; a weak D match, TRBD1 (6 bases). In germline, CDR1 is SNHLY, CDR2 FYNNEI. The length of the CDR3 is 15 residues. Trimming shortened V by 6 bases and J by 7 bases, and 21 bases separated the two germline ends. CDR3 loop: CASSLTNGQSGGYTF. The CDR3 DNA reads TGTGCCAGCAGCCTAACCAATGGACAGAGCGGTGGCTACACCTTC.